The clone carrying this TCR beta chain was found a few times. Prior to thyroid surgery, none of the patients had received any treatment. MiXCR re-clonotyped the PCR reads for TCRdb. The sample has a few thousand clones, roughly 35% seen once. This entry is derived from a study of metastatic and nonmetastatic thyroid tumors. In the study overall: Where malignant and benign thyroid patients were concerned, repertoires were compared across blood and tumor or nodule tissue.

The CDR3 consists of 15 residues. The trim removed 7 bases at V and 5 bases at J, leaving 9 bases unmatched. Germline assignment: CDR1 MNHNS and CDR2 SASEGT. The V and J genes are TRBV6-1 and TRBJ2-5, with 11 bases lining up with TRBD2. This sequence was found in a male donor with papillary thyroid cancer or a benign thyroid nodule (not recorded which). Some clones in this sample may be carry-over from other donors' samples. The sequenced sample consisted of adjacent normal tissue. CDR3 amino acids: CASNLIAGGQETQYF. The CDR3 DNA is TGTGCCAGCAATCTCATAGCGGGGGGGCAGGAGACCCAGTACTTC.